This TCR beta chain came from a study of CD4 and CD8 cells across lung adenocarcinoma regions (dated by TCRdb to 2016 to 2018). In terms of the full investigation: The study examined intratumor heterogeneity of the T cell receptor repertoire by comparing tumor centers with tumor margins.

For CDR1 and CDR2, the germline V gene lists MNHEY and SVGAGI. Between the V and J ends, shortened by 9 bases and 16 bases respectively, the junction contains 30 bases. The CDR3, from cysteine to phenylalanine, totals 15 residues. CDR3 DNA only is kept here, 45 bases in frame from base 1. A remark on this clonotype: The antigen it binds to is not known. No much larger clonotype is one base removed from it; base qualities were not supplied.

Donors were patients with localized lung adenocarcinoma, a subtype of non-small cell lung cancer. The samples were taken from the centers of localized lung adenocarcinomas. For TCR repertoire analysis, CD4+ T cells taken from tumor tissue were profiled apart from CD8+ T cells. To prepare the library, PCR was applied. The instrument was a HiSeq X Ten. The public reads were reprocessed in TCRdb via fastp at Q25 and MiXCR, keeping in-frame beta chains. One record per CDR3 amino acid sequence lists the most common genes and DNA. This sample holds about 23,000 distinct CDR3 sequences; roughly half were observed only once. In total, the top ten clones hold around 21% of the sample.

The source of this sequence is a male donor with lung adenocarcinoma. The CD4 and CD8 labels of this study may be unreliable. This chain is built from TRBV6-5 and TRBJ2-2; the D region may be TRBD1 or TRBD2, each matching 5 bases equally. Sequencing was carried out using CD4+ T cells from the center of a lung tumor. The intended sense of this specimen's cell subset or site label: tumor center region. This receptor has the CDR3 CARRLQSGIPGTQFF. The bases read TGTGCCAGGAGACTCCAGTCCGGAATCCCCGGGACGCAGTTTTTT.